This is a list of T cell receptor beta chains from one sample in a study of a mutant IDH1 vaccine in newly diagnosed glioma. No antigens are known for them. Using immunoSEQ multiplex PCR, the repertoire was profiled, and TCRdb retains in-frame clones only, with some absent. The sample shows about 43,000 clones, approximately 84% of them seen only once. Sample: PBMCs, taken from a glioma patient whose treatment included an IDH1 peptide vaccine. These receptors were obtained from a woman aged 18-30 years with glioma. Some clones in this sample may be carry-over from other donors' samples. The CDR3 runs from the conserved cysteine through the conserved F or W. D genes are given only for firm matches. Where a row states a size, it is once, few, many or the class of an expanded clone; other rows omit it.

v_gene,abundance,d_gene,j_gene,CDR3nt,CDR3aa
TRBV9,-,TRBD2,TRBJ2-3,TGTGCCAGCAGCGGCGCGACTAGCGGGAGAGATACGCAGTATTTT,CASSGATSGRDTQYF
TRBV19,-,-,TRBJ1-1,TGTGCCAGTAGTATTTGGACTGAAGCTTTCTTT,CASSIWTEAFF
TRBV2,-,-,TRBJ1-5,TGTGCCAGCAGTGAAGATTATCAGCCCCAGCATTTT,CASSEDYQPQHF
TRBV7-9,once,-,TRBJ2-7,TGTGCCAGCAGCACGACATTCTACGAGCAGTACTTC,CASSTTFYEQYF
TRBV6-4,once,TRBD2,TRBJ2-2,TGTGCCAGCAGAGTTATAGCGGGAGACAGGGAGCTGTTTTTT,CASRVIAGDRELFF
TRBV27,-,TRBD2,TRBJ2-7,TGTGCCAGCAGTTTACAAGGCGGGAGGGTTTACGAGCAGTACTTC,CASSLQGGRVYEQYF
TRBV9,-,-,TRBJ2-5,TGTGCCAGCAGCGTGGGCGGGTCGAGGGAGACCCAGTACTTC,CASSVGGSRETQYF
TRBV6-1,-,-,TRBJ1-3,TGTGCCAGCAGGGGGGCCCCTGGAACTGGAAACACCATATATTTT,CASRGAPGTGNTIYF
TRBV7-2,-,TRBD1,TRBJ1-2,TGTGCCAGCAGCTTAGCTCCGGGACAGGATTATGGCTACACCTTC,CASSLAPGQDYGYTF
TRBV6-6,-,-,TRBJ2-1,TGTGCCAGCAGTTACTCGCCCCAATCGGAGCAGTTCTTC,CASSYSPQSEQFF
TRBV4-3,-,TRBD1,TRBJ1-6,TGCGCCAGCAGCCAAGATACAGGGGTTTATTCACCCCTCCACTTT,CASSQDTGVYSPLHF
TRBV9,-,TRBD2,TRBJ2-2,TGTGCCAGCAGCGTAGCTACGGGGGGGGCCGGGGAGCTGTTTTTT,CASSVATGGAGELFF
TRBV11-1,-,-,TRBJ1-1,TGTGCCAGCAGCCTAAACACTGAAGCTTTCTTT,CASSLNTEAFF
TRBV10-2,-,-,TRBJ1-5,TGCGCCAGCAGTGACGCGACCCGGGGAATCCAGCCCCAGCATTTT,CASSDATRGIQPQHF
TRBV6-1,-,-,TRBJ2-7,TGTGCCAGCAGTGAATTCGGAGGGCAACGTCGGACAATTCCCGACGAGCAGTACTTC,CASSEFGGQRRTIPDEQYF
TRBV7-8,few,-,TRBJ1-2,TGTGCCAGCAGCCCATTGGGGAGAGACCAATATGGCTACACCTTC,CASSPLGRDQYGYTF
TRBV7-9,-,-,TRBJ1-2,TGTGCCAGCAGCTCCTCCCCCGCTTCTGGCTACACCTTC,CASSSSPASGYTF
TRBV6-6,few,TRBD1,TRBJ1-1,TGTGCCAGCAGTACCAGGGGGCGGCCTGAAGCTTTCTTT,CASSTRGRPEAFF
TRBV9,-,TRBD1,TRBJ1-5,TGTGCCAGCAGCGTAGGAGCGACAGGGGGGCAGCCCCAGCATTTT,CASSVGATGGQPQHF
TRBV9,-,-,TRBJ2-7,TGTGCCAGCAGCCAAGGGGACCCCTGGGGCTACGAGCAGTACTTC,CASSQGDPWGYEQYF
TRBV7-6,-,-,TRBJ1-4,TGTGCCAGCAGCTTTGGGACCGAGGGCCGAGGGGAAAAACTGTTTTTT,CASSFGTEGRGEKLFF
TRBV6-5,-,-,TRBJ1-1,TGTGCCAGCAGTTACTCAGGGGACACGTTGAACACTGAAGCTTTCTTT,CASSYSGDTLNTEAFF
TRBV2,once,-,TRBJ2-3,TGTGCCAGCAGTGCGTACTCTACAGATACGCAGTATTTT,CASSAYSTDTQYF
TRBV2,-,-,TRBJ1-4,TGTGCCAGTACCCTGGAAAAACTGTTTTTT,CASTLEKLFF
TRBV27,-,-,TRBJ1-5,TGTGCCAGCAAGCAGGAACGCAATCAGCCCCAGCATTTT,CASKQERNQPQHF
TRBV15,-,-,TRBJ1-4,TGTGCCACCAGCAGAAACGAAAAACTGTTTTTT,CATSRNEKLFF
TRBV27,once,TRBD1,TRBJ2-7,TGTGCCAGCAGTTTTGGGACAGGGACCTACGAGCAGTACTTC,CASSFGTGTYEQYF
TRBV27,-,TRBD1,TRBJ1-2,TGTGCCAGCAGTCTACAGGGGACCTGGCTGGGCTACACCTTC,CASSLQGTWLGYTF
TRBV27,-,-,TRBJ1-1,TGTGCCAGCAGTTTACCCGGGTTCACTGAAGCTTTCTTT,CASSLPGFTEAFF
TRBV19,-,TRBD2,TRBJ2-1,TGTGCCAGTAGTATAAGGCTAGCGGGAGGAGATGAGCAGTTCTTC,CASSIRLAGGDEQFF
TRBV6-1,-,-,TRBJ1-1,TGTGCCAGCATAGACGTAGGAGACAGCCTAGAAGCTTTCTTT,CASIDVGDSLEAFF
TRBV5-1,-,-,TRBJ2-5,TGCGCCAGCAGCCTGCAAGAGGCCCAGTACTTC,CASSLQEAQYF
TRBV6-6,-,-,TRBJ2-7,TGTGCCAGCAGTTACTCGGTCAGGTTATCCTACGAGCAGTACTTC,CASSYSVRLSYEQYF
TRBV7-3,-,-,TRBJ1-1,TGTGCCAGCAGCTTAGGGCAGAACACTGAAGCTTTCTTT,CASSLGQNTEAFF
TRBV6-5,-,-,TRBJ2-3,TGTGCCAGCAGTCCCCGGTGGAGCACAGATACGCAGTATTTT,CASSPRWSTDTQYF
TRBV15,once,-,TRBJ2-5,TGTGCCACCAGCAGGGCACGCGGGGAGACCCAGTACTTC,CATSRARGETQYF
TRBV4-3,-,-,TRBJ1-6,TGCGCCAGCAGCCAAGGCGCAGGGATTTCCTATAATTCACCCCTCCACTTT,CASSQGAGISYNSPLHF
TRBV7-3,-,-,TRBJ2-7,TGTGCCAGCAGCTTTCTAGGGTACGAGCAGTACTTC,CASSFLGYEQYF
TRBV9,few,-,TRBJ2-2,TGTGCCAGCAGCGTAGAACTAGCCGGGGAGCTGTTTTTT,CASSVELAGELFF
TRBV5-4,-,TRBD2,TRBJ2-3,TGTGCCAGCAGCTTGTCAAGCGGGGGGAAAGATACGCAGTATTTT,CASSLSSGGKDTQYF
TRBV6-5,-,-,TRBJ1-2,TGTGCCACATTGGGCTATGGCTACACCTTC,CATLGYGYTF
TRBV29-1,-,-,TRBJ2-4,TGCAGCATATCCGCTGAAGGAGCCAAAAACATTCAGTACTTC,CSISAEGAKNIQYF
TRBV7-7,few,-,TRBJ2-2,TGTGCCAGCAGCTTATACGAGGGGGGCACCGGGGAGCTGTTTTTT,CASSLYEGGTGELFF
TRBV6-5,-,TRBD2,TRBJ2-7,TGTGCCAGCAGTCTAGGGACTAGTAACCACGAGCAGTACTTC,CASSLGTSNHEQYF
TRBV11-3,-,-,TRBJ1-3,TGTGCCAGCAGCCCCCCAATGGACACGGCCTCTGGAAACACCATATATTTT,CASSPPMDTASGNTIYF
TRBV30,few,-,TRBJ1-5,TGTGCCTGGAGTGTCGGTAGCAATCAGCCCCAGCATTTT,CAWSVGSNQPQHF
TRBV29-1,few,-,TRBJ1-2,TGCAGCGTGGACCGGGGAGTTTTCTATGGCTACACCTTC,CSVDRGVFYGYTF
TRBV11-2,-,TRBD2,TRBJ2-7,TGTGCCAGCAGCTTAGAAACTAGCGCGAACTACGAGCAGTACTTC,CASSLETSANYEQYF
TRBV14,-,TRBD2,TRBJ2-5,TGTGCCAGCAGCCCCGCACGGGGCGGGGGGCGGCTTGCCCAGTACTTC,CASSPARGGGRLAQYF
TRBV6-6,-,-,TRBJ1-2,TGTGCCAGCAGTTACGTATCCAACCGGGGGGCTGGCTACACCTTC,CASSYVSNRGAGYTF
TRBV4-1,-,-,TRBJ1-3,TGCGCCAGCAGCAGCACGGGGCAGGCCTCTGGAAACACCATATATTTT,CASSSTGQASGNTIYF
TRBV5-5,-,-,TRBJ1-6,TGTGCCAGCAGCTTGGAGCGTCGTCCCCTCCACTTT,CASSLERRPLHF
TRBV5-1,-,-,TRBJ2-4,TGCGCCAGCAGCTTGGAGGCGCCAGGGGCAACCATTCAGTACTTC,CASSLEAPGATIQYF
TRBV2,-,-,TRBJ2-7,TGTGCCAGCAGTTCAATCCAGGGTCGGGGTTCCGAGCAGTACTTC,CASSSIQGRGSEQYF
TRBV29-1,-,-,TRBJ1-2,TGCAGCGTTGAAGAAAGGGCCCTCAGCTGGCGAACCTTC,CSVEERALSWRTF
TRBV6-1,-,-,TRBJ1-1,TGTGCCAGCAGTGGTCAGTCAGGGATCGCGAACACTGAAGCTTTCTTT,CASSGQSGIANTEAFF
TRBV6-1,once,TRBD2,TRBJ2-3,TGTGCCAGCAGTGAAGCCCATGGCGGGGGGGCAGATACGCAGTATTTT,CASSEAHGGGADTQYF
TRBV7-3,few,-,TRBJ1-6,TGTGCCAGCAGCTTAAGGGGCCCTAATTCACCCCTCCACTTT,CASSLRGPNSPLHF